The clone carrying this T cell receptor beta chain was observed a few times. Its antigen is unknown. Every isolated RNA sample was fully reverse transcribed, so sequencing captured expressed TCRB transcripts. Method: immunoSEQ multiplex PCR; TCRdb's copy keeps in-frame clones and lacks some. The sample lists 400,000 or so clones; roughly 12% were seen once. This sample stems from a study of beta chain features in type 1 diabetes. General study points: Within each of all four CD4+ subsets, Type 1 diabetes patients had TCRB CDR3s that were moderately but significantly shorter. The study found that naive, central memory and Treg TCRB repertoires appeared more similar in patients than in healthy donors.

Staining for CD45RO/CCR7/CD25/CD127/CD95/CD27 allowed sorting of CD4+ naive, central memory, regulatory and stem cell-like memory cells. With 5 bases clipped from V and 6 bases from J, the junction kept 16 bases outside the gene matches. This CDR3 region has 17 residues. CDR1 GTSNPN and CDR2 SVGIG come from the germline V gene (reference sequence). This sequence originates from a woman between 18 and 29 years old with type 1 diabetes. This sequence joins TRBV30 and TRBJ1-4; TRBD1 matches 9 bases. The sequenced sample consisted of naive CD4+ T cells from blood. The CDR3 DNA sequence: TGTGCCTGGGGAAAGACGGGACAGGGCCTTGTGGATGAAAAACTGTTTTTT. Translation gives CAWGKTGQGLVDEKLFF.